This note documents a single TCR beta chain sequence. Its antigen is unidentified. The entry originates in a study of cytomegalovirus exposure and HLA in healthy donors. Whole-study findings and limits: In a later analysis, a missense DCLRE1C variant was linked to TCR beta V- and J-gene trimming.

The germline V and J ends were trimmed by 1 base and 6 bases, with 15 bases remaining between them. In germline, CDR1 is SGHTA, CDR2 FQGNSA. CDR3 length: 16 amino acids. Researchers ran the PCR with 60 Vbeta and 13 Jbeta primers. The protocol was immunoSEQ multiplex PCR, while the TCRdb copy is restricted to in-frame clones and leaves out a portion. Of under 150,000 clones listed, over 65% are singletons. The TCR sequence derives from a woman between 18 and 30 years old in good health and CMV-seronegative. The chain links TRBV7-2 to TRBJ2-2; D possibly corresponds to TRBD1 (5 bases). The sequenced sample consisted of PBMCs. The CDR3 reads CASSLEGRVRSGELFF. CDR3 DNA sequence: TGTGCCAGCAGCTTAGAGGGCAGGGTTAGGTCCGGGGAGCTGTTTTTT.